This is a list of T cell receptor beta chains from one sample in a study of cytomegalovirus exposure and HLA in healthy donors. Sequenced by immunoSEQ multiplex PCR; TCRdb stores in-frame clones only, minus some. The data contain around 120,000 clones, about three quarters of them singletons. The sample was PBMCs. Receptors were obtained from a man aged 30 to 39 in good health and CMV-seronegative. CDR3s include the opening cysteine and the closing phenylalanine or tryptophan. A D gene is named only where the DNA matches it firmly. Clone size is stated in some rows and not others, as once, few, many or a class when expanded.

>TRBV6-5|.|TRBJ2-7|TRBD1
TGTGCCAGCAGTTACCGGACAGGGGGCTACGAGCAGTACTTC
CASSYRTGGYEQYF
>TRBV7-9|.|TRBJ2-7|.
TGTGCCAGCAGCTTAGGCAACAGCTTCTCCTACGAGCAGTACTTC
CASSLGNSFSYEQYF
>TRBV29-1|.|TRBJ2-7|TRBD2
TGCAGCGTGCTTGGCCCAGCGGGGGACTACGAGCAGTACTTC
CSVLGPAGDYEQYF
>TRBV2|.|TRBJ2-7|.
TGTGCCAGCAGCCGAGGACAGAACTACGAGCAGTACTTC
CASSRGQNYEQYF
>TRBV6-5|.|TRBJ1-1|TRBD1
TGTGCCAGCAGCCTCGACAGGGGCACCGAAGCTTTCTTT
CASSLDRGTEAFF
>TRBV2|.|TRBJ2-7|.
TGTGCCAGCAGTGCTCGCTACGAGCAGTACTTC
CASSARYEQYF
>TRBV21-1|.|TRBJ1-1|.
TGTGCCACCACGGTCTATAGAGGGCCCCTAAACACTGAAGCTTTCTTT
CATTVYRGPLNTEAFF
>TRBV19|.|TRBJ1-2|.
TGTGCCAGTAGTATAGTGGCCAGGGGCTATGGCTACACCTTC
CASSIVARGYGYTF
>TRBV5-1|few|TRBJ1-1|TRBD1
TGCGCCAGCAGCTGGGACAGGAACACTGAAGCTTTCTTT
CASSWDRNTEAFF
>TRBV30|.|TRBJ2-1|.
TGTGCCTGGAGTAAACAGGGCCGCAGGTCCTACAATGAGCAGTTCTTC
CAWSKQGRRSYNEQFF
>TRBV2|.|TRBJ2-1|TRBD2
TGTGCCAGCAGTGAGTCTCCTAGCGGGAGAAGTGAGCAGTTCTTC
CASSESPSGRSEQFF